This entry concerns a single T cell receptor beta chain. The sample originates from a study of CD8+CD57+ T cells in acquired aplastic anemia. At the level of the study: CD4+ and CD8+ cells, once sorted, gave DNA averaging about 3.4 ug.

Genomic DNA, serving as template, underwent TCR beta VDJ and CDR3 profiling. One entry per CDR3 protein results from TCRdb running MiXCR on the reads. The table includes about 110,000 distinct CDR3 sequences, around 49% detected once. The CDR3 runs 14 residues. Germline CDR1 ENHRY, CDR2 SYGVKD. The germline V and J ends were trimmed by 5 bases and 1 base, with 12 bases remaining between them. The chain carries TRBV10-3 and TRBJ2-7; D is unclear. This TCR derives from a human donor in good health, serving as a control. Specimen: sorted CD4+, CD8+, or CD8+CD57+ T cells (not recorded which) from PBMCs. The CDR3 bases are TGTGCCATCAGTCGTAGTGCCAGATCCTACGAGCAGTACTTC. This encodes CAISRSARSYEQYF.